The sequence of this T cell receptor (beta chain) was determined in a study of Tregs in tolerant kidney transplant recipients. As for the study in general: The nonmyeloablative bone marrow transplants came from related graft donors, with transient mixed chimerism. Study results and limitations: Expanding Tregs on activated donor B cells appeared to best identify donor-specific TCRbeta clones.

Regulatory T cells were sorted from thawed PBMCs rested overnight at 37°C with around 200 IU/ml IL-2. A remark on this clone: The target antigen is unknown.

Data came from immunoSEQ multiplex PCR; TCRdb stores just in-frame clones and leaves some out. This repertoire shows 50,000 to 75,000 clones, about 98% found once; its top ten account for 0.3% to 0.35%. Per germline, CDR1 MDHEN and CDR2 SYDVKM. V dropped 4 bases and J dropped 6; count of bases not matched to a gene: 4. The CDR3 consists of 14 residues. This TCR was recovered from a human donor who received a combined kidney and bone marrow transplant. This material consisted of Tregs from blood, taken before the transplant. The V and J genes are TRBV28 and TRBJ1-4; 8 nucleotides match TRBD1. CDR3 region: CASSSGQDHEKLFF. CDR3 nucleotides: TGTGCCAGCAGTTCGGGACAGGATCATGAAAAACTGTTTTTT.